Listed here are 29 T cell receptor beta chains from one sample, sequenced in a study of blood T cells in healthy people across ages. Combining a sample-barcoded 5' primer with a J-beta primer mix, a second PCR ran for roughly 7 to 12 cycles. TCRdb reanalysed the 5' RACE reads using MiXCR and keeps one entry per CDR3 protein. The sample records roughly 1,500,000 distinct CDR3 sequences, approximately 38% being singletons. Sequences were obtained from blood. All receptors derive from a woman aged 18-29 years in good health.

J is TRBJ2-2 and V is TRBV9; D not certain. Trimming stripped 3 bases from V and 0 bases from J, with 3 bases between. In germline, CDR1 is SGDLS, CDR2 YYNGEE. This CDR3 contains 13 residues. CDR3 protein: CASSATNTGELFF. Here the CDR3 DNA reads TGTGCCAGCAGCGCAACGAACACCGGGGAGCTGTTTTTT.

This chain joins TRBV20-1 and TRBJ1-6, with D hard to call. This CDR3 region has 13 residues. V lost 0 bases to trimming and J lost 8 bases, with 8 bases between them. CDR1 is DFQATT and CDR2 is SNEGSKA in the germline V gene (reference sequence). The chain's CDR3 is CSARETADSPLHF. DNA of the CDR3: TGCAGTGCTAGAGAGACTGCAGATTCACCCCTCCACTTT.

This sequence joins TRBV7-8 and TRBJ1-1, with D uncertain. V shed 2 bases and J shed 3 bases, with 10 bases lying between them. Germline CDR1 is SGHVS and CDR2 is FQNEAQ. The CDR3 is 14 residues long. CDR3 protein: CASSLLGSHTEAFF. The CDR3 DNA is TGTGCCAGCAGCTTACTGGGCAGCCACACTGAAGCTTTCTTT. The full variable domain, its missing parts supplied by reference TRBV7-8 and TRBJ1-1, is GAGVSQSPRYKVAKRGQDVALRCDPISGHVSLFWYQQALGQGPEFLTYFQNEAQLDKSGLPSDRFFAERPEGSVSTLKIQRTQQEDSAVYLCASSLLGSHTEAFFGQGTRLTVV.

V and J are TRBV6-5 and TRBJ2-7; 14 bases line up with TRBD2. CDR3 size: 15 residues. Germline V lookup: CDR1 MNHEY, CDR2 SVGAGI. V was clipped by 4 bases and J by 7 bases; unmatched bases: 6. The DNA of the CDR3 is TGTGCCAGCAGTTCCGGACTAGCGGGAGGAACAGAGCAGTACTTC. Its translation: CASSSGLAGGTEQYF.

This clonotype appeared a few times. V and J are TRBV13 and TRBJ2-7, with 8 bases identical to TRBD2. The CDR3 is 16 amino acids. The germline V gene has CDR1 PRHDT and CDR2 FYEKMQ (reference sequence). V gave up 4 bases and J gave up 4 bases; unmatched junction bases: 12. CDR3 region: CASSYVKAGGGYEQYF. The CDR3 DNA sequence: TGTGCCAGCAGCTATGTCAAGGCGGGAGGAGGGTACGAGCAGTACTTC.

The chain employs TRBV7-2 and TRBJ2-1; D is perhaps TRBD2 (5 bases). The CDR3 spans 17 residues. Trimming removed 3 bases from V and 2 bases from J, with 17 bases in between. From germline, CDR1 is SGHTA and CDR2 FQGNSA. The DNA for the CDR3 is TGTGCCAGCAGCTTTTTAGAAATTGAGGGCGCCTACAATGAGCAGTTCTTC. This sequence encodes CASSFLEIEGAYNEQFF.

This chain connects TRBV4-2 to TRBJ2-1; no reliable D call. The CDR3 is 16 residues long. Germline V CDR1 and CDR2: LGHNA, YNFKEQ. Trimming stripped 3 bases from V and 0 bases from J, with 12 bases between. The CDR3 DNA reads as TGTGCCAGCAGCCACCCAGCGTCGAGCTCCTACAATGAGCAGTTCTTC. Encoded protein: CASSHPASSSYNEQFF.

This clonotype was observed a few times. V gene TRBV11-3 combines with J gene TRBJ2-1, with 7 bases aligning to TRBD1. The CDR3 contains 16 residues. J lost 3 bases, V lost 1 base, and 6 bases had no gene match. Germline CDR1 SGHNT, CDR2 YENEEA. The CDR3 nucleotides read TGTGCCAGCAGCTTAGTCTCGACAGGGATCTACAATGAGCAGTTCTTC. It yields the protein CASSLVSTGIYNEQFF.

The V gene is TRBV10-1, the J gene TRBJ2-2, with a tentative D call TRBD1 (6 bases). The germline gives CDR1 WNHNN, CDR2 SYGVQD (reference sequence). Trimming took off 8 bases at V and 0 bases at J, with 10 bases between the two ends. The CDR3 spans 14 residues. In DNA form, the CDR3 reads TGCGCCAGCTGCCGGGACACGAACACCGGGGAGCTGTTTTTT. This sequence encodes CASCRDTNTGELFF.

V and J are TRBV6-5 and TRBJ2-7; 13 nucleotides match TRBD2. The CDR3 spans 18 residues. V trimming: 0 bases; J trimming: 0 bases; junction bases outside the gene matches: 5. The germline CDR1 and CDR2 sequences are MNHEY and SVGAGI. DNA for the CDR3: TGTGCCAGCAGTTACTCACTAGCGGGGGGGACCATCTCCTACGAGCAGTACTTC. Translating it yields CASSYSLAGGTISYEQYF.

Only a few counts were recorded for this clonotype. The rearrangement joins TRBV10-3 to TRBJ2-3, with 10 nucleotides matching TRBD2. The CDR3 runs 14 residues. The germline V gene has CDR1 ENHRY and CDR2 SYGVKD. The V segment lost 5 bases and the J segment 5 bases; nucleotides outside the gene matches: 4. CDR3 coding DNA: TGTGCCATCAGTCCTAGCGGGAGTAAAGATACGCAGTATTTT. This codes for CAISPSGSKDTQYF.

CDR3 sequence (DNA): TGTGCCAGCAGCTTGGTCCTAACAGGAGACGAGCAGTACTTC. This gives the protein CASSLVLTGDEQYF. V is TRBV5-6 and J is TRBJ2-7; a possible D gene is TRBD1 (5 bases). Trimming took off 0 bases at V and 5 bases at J, with 12 bases between the two ends. The CDR3 contains 14 residues. Germline V gene lookup returns CDR1 SGHDT and CDR2 YYEEEE.

This clonotype was picked up a small number of times. This CDR3 is CASSLHDGGSYEQYF. CDR3 bases: TGCGCCAGCAGCTTGCACGACGGGGGCTCCTACGAGCAGTACTTC. The V gene is TRBV5-1, the J gene TRBJ2-7, with D perhaps matching TRBD2 (6 bases). Between the trimmed V and J ends, which lost 1 base and 0 bases, there was a span of 11 bases. CDR3 length: 15 amino acids. Per the germline V gene, CDR1 is SGHRS and CDR2 is YFSETQ.

The chain joins TRBV2 to TRBJ2-1; tentative D call: TRBD1 (6 bases). Germline values: CDR1 SNHLY, CDR2 FYNNEI. V was clipped by 11 bases and J by 1 base, with 15 bases between them. The CDR3 extends over 14 amino acids. The CDR3: CACVKGVSYNEQFF. The CDR3 DNA reads TGTGCCTGTGTAAAGGGGGTATCCTACAATGAGCAGTTCTTC.

V is TRBV10-3 and J is TRBJ2-7; weak D call: TRBD1 (6 bases). Germline loops: CDR1 ENHRY, CDR2 SYGVKD. Trimming stripped 5 bases from V and 7 bases from J, with 18 bases between. This CDR3 comprises 14 residues. The CDR3: CAISNGQTYNEQYF. CDR3 in DNA: TGTGCCATCAGTAACGGACAGACTTACAATGAGCAGTACTTC.

Many counts were recorded for this clonotype. The chain uses TRBV4-1 and TRBJ1-2; a possible D gene is TRBD1 (5 bases). The CDR3 is 12 residues long. Germline CDR1 is MGHRA and CDR2 is YSYEKL. Trimming cost V 2 bases and J 8 bases, with 9 bases left between them. Here the CDR3 DNA reads TGCGCCAGCAGCCAACAGGGCGGGGGCTACACCTTC. Translating gives CASSQQGGGYTF.

The chain joins TRBV27 to TRBJ2-5; 7 bases line up with TRBD1. Looked up from germline, CDR1 is MNHEY and CDR2 is SMNVEV (reference sequence). The CDR3 covers 15 residues. After removal of 5 bases from V and 0 bases from J, the junction contained 6 bases not matched to a gene. Written as DNA, the CDR3 is TGTGCCAGCAGTGGGACAGCTACCAACCAAGAGACCCAGTACTTC. Protein product: CASSGTATNQETQYF.

This CDR3 reads CASSLATGGENGYTF. In DNA form, the CDR3 reads TGCGCCAGCAGCTTGGCCACGGGAGGTGAGAATGGCTACACCTTC. The chain employs TRBV5-1 and TRBJ1-2; no clear D. The V end lost 0 bases, the J end lost 6 bases, and 15 bases lay between the germline ends. CDR3 length: 15 residues. Per germline, CDR1 SGHRS and CDR2 YFSETQ.

In this sample, this clonotype turned up a few times. This chain joins TRBV2 and TRBJ2-5; tentatively, D is TRBD1 or TRBD2 (6 bases each). Germline V gene lookup returns CDR1 SNHLY and CDR2 FYNNEI. Trimming took off 1 base at V and 7 bases at J, with 10 bases between the two ends. The CDR3 has 13 amino acids. CDR3 DNA: TGTGCCAGCAGTGAAGGAAAGGGGGGGACCCAGTACTTC. Protein product: CASSEGKGGTQYF.

This clonotype was counted between two and nine times. The genes are TRBV3-1 and TRBJ2-5; no reliable D call. CDR1 and CDR2 from the germline V gene are LGHDT and YNNKEL (reference sequence). The CDR3 totals 15 residues. Trimming removed 0 bases at V and 5 bases at J, with 13 bases between. In DNA, the CDR3 is TGTGCCAGCAGCCAAGAAGGCAGTTCGGAGGAGACCCAGTACTTC. Its protein product is CASSQEGSSEETQYF.

This clonotype was found a few times. The genes are TRBV7-2 and TRBJ2-5, with D hard to call. V lost 7 bases to trimming and J lost 5 bases, with 14 bases between them. The CDR3 is 13 amino acids. The germline V gene has CDR1 SGHTA and CDR2 FQGNSA. CDR3 DNA sequence: TGTGCCAGCACCCTAACGGGTGGGGAGACCCAGTACTTC. Its translation: CASTLTGGETQYF.

The sample holds a few counts of this clonotype. The chain employs TRBV7-2 and TRBJ1-1; D is perhaps TRBD1 (5 bases). This CDR3 is built from 14 residues. Germline CDR1 SGHTA, CDR2 FQGNSA. V gave up 4 bases and J gave up 2 bases, with 11 bases separating them. The CDR3 DNA follows: TGTGCCAGCAGCTCAGGGCCCTCCAACACTGAAGCTTTCTTT. This encodes CASSSGPSNTEAFF.

There are a few counts of this clonotype. This sequence joins TRBV29-1 and TRBJ1-4, with 8 bases aligning to TRBD1. The CDR3 contains 13 residues. V lost 6 bases and J lost 8; bases outside the gene matches: 8. Germline V gene sequence: CDR1 SQVTM, CDR2 ANQGSEA. The CDR3: CSVLNRQGEKLFF. Here the CDR3 DNA reads TGCAGCGTGCTTAATCGACAGGGGGAAAAACTGTTTTTT.

The gene calls are TRBV20-1 and TRBJ2-1; 8 positions agree with TRBD2. Germline V gene data show CDR1 as DFQATT and CDR2 as SNEGSKA (reference sequence). The CDR3 totals 16 residues. Unmatched junction bases numbered 7, after V lost 3 bases and J lost 0 bases. As DNA, the CDR3 is TGCAGTGCTAGGGCGACTAGCGCTGGCTCCTACAATGAGCAGTTCTTC. As protein: CSARATSAGSYNEQFF.

This clonotype was observed many times. This chain uses TRBV12-3 or TRBV12-4 with TRBJ2-3, with no clear D. V lost 7 bases, J lost 4 bases, and 12 bases lay in between. This CDR3 has 13 residues. The CDR3 is CASKTLPADTQYF. The CDR3 DNA reads as TGTGCCAGCAAGACCCTACCGGCAGATACGCAGTATTTT.

The V gene is TRBV6-1, the J gene TRBJ2-3; either TRBD1 or TRBD2 may fit D (5 bases each). The ends were cut back, 5 bases at V and 2 bases at J, with 17 bases in the middle. Germline-derived CDR1 and CDR2 are MNHNS and SASEGT. The CDR3 totals 16 residues. Here the CDR3 reads CASSLPGPGSTDTQYF. For the CDR3, the DNA is TGTGCCAGCAGTCTCCCGGGACCAGGTTCCACAGATACGCAGTATTTT.

This clonotype has only a few counts. The chain carries TRBV29-1 and TRBJ1-1, with D possibly matching TRBD1 (6 bases). This CDR3 region has 13 residues. Trimming stripped 1 base from V and 0 bases from J, with 6 bases between. In germline, CDR1 is SQVTM, CDR2 ANQGSEA. As DNA, the CDR3 is TGCAGCGTTGAAGGGACAGTGAACACTGAAGCTTTCTTT. Translation: CSVEGTVNTEAFF. Full variable domain (remainder filled in from reference TRBV29-1 and TRBJ1-1): SAVISQKPSRDICQRGTSLTIQCQVDSQVTMMFWYRQQPGQSLTLIATANQGSEATYESGFVIDKFPISRPNLTFSTLTVSNMSPEDSSIYLCSVEGTVNTEAFFGQGTRLTVV.

The CDR3 spells CSASSTDNVGYTF. The CDR3 DNA reads as TGCAGTGCTAGTTCCACGGATAACGTGGGCTACACCTTC. The chain joins TRBV20-1 to TRBJ1-2; no clear D. This CDR3 is built from 13 residues. Trimming cost V 3 bases and J 8 bases, with 16 bases left between them. Germline lookup yields CDR1 DFQATT and CDR2 SNEGSKA (reference sequence).

With respect to this clonotype: Compared with germline, one end of the junction differs, possibly owing to a read error. The DNA of the CDR3 is TGTACCAGCAGTCCCCCTGGACTAGTACGCGAGCAGTACTTC. Translated, it gives CTSSPPGLVREQYF. This sequence joins TRBV28 and TRBJ2-5; TRBD2 aligns across 7 bases. Near its end, the DNA agrees better with TRBJ2-7, so the J call may be wrong. Germline V gives CDR1 MDHEN, CDR2 SYDVKM. The CDR3 consists of 14 residues.